This T cell receptor (beta chain) came from a study of regulatory and conventional T cells in RAG deficiency. Genomic DNA came from blood regulatory T cells gated CD4+ CD25-high CD127-low. As for this clone: Its cognate antigen is unknown.

Points from the study as a whole: Control T-cell subsets had markedly higher Shannon entropy and lower Simpson indices than RAG-deficient patients.

The method was immunoSEQ multiplex PCR; TCRdb's version includes in-frame clones alone and lacks a portion of them. The sample holds about 3,200 clones, 85% to 95% seen once. In germline, CDR1 is SEHNR, CDR2 FQNEAQ (reference sequence). There are 15 residues in the CDR3. The V and J ends lost 3 bases and 5 bases, in that order; junction bases with no gene match: 4. The same data also went into a second study, on regulatory T cells. That study adds: The PCR used 52 TRBV and 13 TRBJ primers. Patient repertoires had restricted TRB V-J pairs and skewed V and J usage, most in Tregs.

This TCR derives from a human donor in good health. J is TRBJ2-2 and V is TRBV7-9; 9 bases fit TRBD2. The sample was CD4+ Tregs sorted from blood. Here the CDR3 reads CASSLSGGKTGELFF. The CDR3 bases are TGTGCCAGCAGCTTGAGCGGGGGGAAAACCGGGGAGCTGTTTTTT.